These T cell receptor beta chains were read from a single sample in a study of vaccination and CD4 T cells after COVID-19. Their antigens remain unidentified. TCRdb re-called the PCR reads with MiXCR, one entry per CDR3 protein. The sample shows 15,000 to 20,000 distinct CDR3 sequences, approximately 54% of them seen only once. The specimen sequenced was CD4+ T cells from blood, cultured in vitro. The receptors shown here come from a human donor who had recovered from COVID-19. CDR3s leave out the opening cysteine and the closing phenylalanine or tryptophan. Fields, in order: CDR3 protein, clone size, V gene. Only part of the rows carry a size: once, few, many, or a class if the clone is expanded.

CDR3: ASQGGESVQETQY
size: -
V: TRBV28

CDR3: SASSLGSAQETQY
size: few
V: TRBV20-1

CDR3: ASSVSHRSTDTQY
size: -
V: TRBV9

CDR3: ASSQATGSSYNEQF
size: -
V: TRBV4-1

CDR3: ASSPWAGDFTGELF
size: -
V: TRBV18

CDR3: ASSLVGSRDRGWNEQF
size: once
V: TRBV7-9

CDR3: ASSGAGGTEAF
size: once
V: TRBV9

CDR3: SARASPPLETQY
size: -
V: TRBV20-1

CDR3: ASRPSLNTEAF
size: -
V: TRBV6-1

CDR3: ASSEGGGQLF
size: -
V: TRBV10-1

CDR3: ASSVMPTNTEAF
size: -
V: TRBV2

CDR3: AISEQETQY
size: -
V: TRBV10-3

CDR3: ASSLDRLGGYT
size: -
V: TRBV7-2

CDR3: ASSPRAAGRGGELF
size: -
V: TRBV7-2

CDR3: AISEGLAGEETQY
size: -
V: TRBV10-3

CDR3: SARALVSYNSPLH
size: -
V: TRBV20-1

CDR3: SALASQETQY
size: -
V: TRBV20-1

CDR3: ASSGRAGVSDTQY
size: -
V: TRBV6-1

CDR3: ASLNPSGGKETQY
size: once
V: TRBV5-1

CDR3: ASSFGTSGLGSQF
size: -
V: TRBV7-9

CDR3: ASKEMATMRSPLH
size: -
V: TRBV2

CDR3: ASSPKTAQGRGYT
size: few
V: TRBV7-2

CDR3: RGEGGFTNTEAF
size: -
V: TRBV20-1

CDR3: ASSALGGADTQY
size: -
V: TRBV7-3

CDR3: ASTGQNTGELF
size: -
V: TRBV2

CDR3: ASSENQENTQY
size: -
V: TRBV6-1

CDR3: ASSYPGDSPSGEQY
size: -
V: TRBV6-2/TRBV6-3

CDR3: SARLSSGDEDTQY
size: -
V: TRBV20-1

CDR3: ASSPAGAFNEQF
size: few
V: TRBV7-2

CDR3: ASSPGDLNYGYT
size: few
V: TRBV6-1

CDR3: ATRLAGEETQY
size: few
V: TRBV6-1

CDR3: ASIKSQGPVFNYGYT
size: -
V: TRBV6-1

CDR3: SARPDLSTDTQY
size: few
V: TRBV20-1

CDR3: ASSAEGSGNTIY
size: -
V: TRBV4-1

CDR3: ASSLSGGGRNTIY
size: -
V: TRBV28

CDR3: ASSAVQGGSTDTQY
size: -
V: TRBV10-1

CDR3: ASSRGNYEQY
size: -
V: TRBV12-3/TRBV12-4

CDR3: ASSLYPRDSDRGTNQPQH
size: -
V: TRBV28

CDR3: ASNPRGRGNYGYT
size: -
V: TRBV19

CDR3: ASRSGYDYGYT
size: -
V: TRBV19

CDR3: ASSQASWAISSYEQY
size: once
V: TRBV4-1

CDR3: ASSEAWGGRDQPQH
size: -
V: TRBV6-1

CDR3: SVSLDFQTEQY
size: -
V: TRBV29-1

CDR3: SVDIANTGELF
size: -
V: TRBV29-1

CDR3: ASTDPRVRGNAHEQY
size: -
V: TRBV6-2/TRBV6-3

CDR3: ASSMIGYQPQH
size: few
V: TRBV19

CDR3: ATSRTGGSAEQY
size: few
V: TRBV15

CDR3: SALLGGSTGELF
size: -
V: TRBV20-1

CDR3: ASSRTGETYEQY
size: -
V: TRBV5-1